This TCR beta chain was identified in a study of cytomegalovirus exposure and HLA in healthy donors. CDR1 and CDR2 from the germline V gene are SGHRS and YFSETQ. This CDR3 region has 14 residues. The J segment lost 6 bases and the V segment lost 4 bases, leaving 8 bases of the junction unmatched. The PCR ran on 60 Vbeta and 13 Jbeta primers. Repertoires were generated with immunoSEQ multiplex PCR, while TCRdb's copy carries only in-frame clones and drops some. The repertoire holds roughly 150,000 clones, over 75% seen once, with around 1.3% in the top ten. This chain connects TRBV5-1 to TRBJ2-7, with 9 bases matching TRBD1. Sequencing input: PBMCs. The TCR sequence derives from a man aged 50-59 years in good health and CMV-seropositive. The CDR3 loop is CASSTSGTGFEQYF. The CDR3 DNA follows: TGCGCCAGCAGCACCTCCGGGACAGGGTTCGAGCAGTACTTC. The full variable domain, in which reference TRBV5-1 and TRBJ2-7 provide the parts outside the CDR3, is KAGVTQTPRYLIKTRGQQVTLSCSPISGHRSVSWYQQTPGQGLQFLFEYFSETQRNKGNFPGRFSGRQFSNSRSEMNVSTLELGDSALYLCASSTSGTGFEQYFGPGTRLTVT.